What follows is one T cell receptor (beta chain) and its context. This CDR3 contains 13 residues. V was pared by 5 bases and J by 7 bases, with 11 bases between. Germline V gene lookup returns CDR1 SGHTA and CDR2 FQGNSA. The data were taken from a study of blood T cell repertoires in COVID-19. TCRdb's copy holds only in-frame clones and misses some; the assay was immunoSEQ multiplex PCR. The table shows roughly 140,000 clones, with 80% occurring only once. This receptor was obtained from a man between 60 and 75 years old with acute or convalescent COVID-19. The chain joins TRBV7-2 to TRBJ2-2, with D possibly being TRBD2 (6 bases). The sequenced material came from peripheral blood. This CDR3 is CASSLLGGGELFF. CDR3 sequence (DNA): TGTGCCAGCAGCCTTCTGGGGGGCGGGGAGCTGTTTTTT.